The 5 T cell receptor beta chains listed next were all sequenced from one sample in a study of post-analysis software for immune sequencing data (dated by TCRdb to 2014 to 2015). General conclusions and limits of the study: Patients showed significantly higher frequencies than controls for 4 or 5 TRBV segments, among them TRBV5-6, TRBV5-1 and TRBV20-1.

Library construction relied on PCR. Sequencing used an Illumina HiSeq 2500. Unique molecular identifiers were incorporated into TCR beta cDNA libraries to reduce PCR and sequencing biases. The public sequencing data were trimmed at Q25 with fastp and processed into clonotypes with MiXCR by TCRdb, which kept only in-frame beta chains. Entries that share a CDR3 protein sequence are merged under the most common genes and DNA. The sample includes around 710,000 distinct CDR3 sequences, with just over 45% observed a single time. The ten biggest clones cover 4% to 5% of the sample. Their antigens remain unidentified. The material sequenced was blood. The receptors were sampled from a girl aged 10-17 years with multiple sclerosis.

The chain has TRBV19 and TRBJ2-3, with 9 bases aligning to TRBD2. The germline gives CDR1 LNHDA, CDR2 SQIVND (reference sequence). The CDR3 sequence is 16 residues long. Losses at the gene ends were 2 bases for V and 0 bases for J; bases not matched to a gene: 3. Here the CDR3 DNA reads TGTGCCAGTAGTATACCAACTAGCGGGAGCACAGATACGCAGTATTTT. The encoded protein is CASSIPTSGSTDTQYF.

The V call is TRBV5-5, the J call TRBJ1-2; D unclear. Trimming left V 5 bases short and J 6 bases short, with 14 bases between. From germline, CDR1 is SGHKS and CDR2 YYEKEE (reference sequence). The CDR3 spans 13 residues. The CDR3 DNA sequence: TGTGCCAGCAGGTTTGACACCTGGGATGGCTACACCTTC. Its translation: CASRFDTWDGYTF.

The J gene is TRBJ2-5, the V gene TRBV27; D not certain. The DNA end lines up better with TRBJ2-7; the J call may be wrong. The CDR3 totals 11 residues. The germline V gene encodes CDR1 MNHEY and CDR2 SMNVEV (reference sequence). The CDR3 here is CASSRFGEQYF. The DNA of the CDR3 is TGTGCCAGCAGTAGGTTTGGCGAGCAGTACTTC.

The J gene is TRBJ2-7, the V gene TRBV20-1; 8 nucleotides agree with TRBD2. Trimming cost V 6 bases and J 2 bases; bases outside gene matches: 15. The CDR3 is 16 residues long. Germline V gives CDR1 DFQATT, CDR2 SNEGSKA (reference sequence). Written as DNA, the CDR3 is TGCAGTGCACTAGACCCGATGGGCGGGGGGCCCTACGAGCAGTACTTC. It yields the protein CSALDPMGGGPYEQYF.

In DNA, the CDR3 is TGTGCCAGCACCGAAACTAGAGGGTCCTACAATGAGCAGTTCTTC. This codes for CASTETRGSYNEQFF. The chain has TRBV5-6 and TRBJ2-1, with a tentative D call TRBD2 (5 bases). Germline values: CDR1 SGHDT, CDR2 YYEEEE. This CDR3 region has 15 residues. Trimming stripped 6 bases from V and 1 base from J, with 14 bases between.